A selection of T cell receptor beta chains follows, all from one sample in a study of response to subunit inactivated influenza vaccine. TCRdb re-derived calls from the RT-PCR reads in MiXCR, one entry per CDR3 protein. Of approximately 500,000 distinct CDR3 sequences detected, 12% to 15% appear once; the ten largest clones hold 11%. The input for sequencing was PBMCs from blood, taken 11 to 12 days after vaccination. These receptors came from a man between 45 and 60 years old who received an inactivated influenza vaccine. Each CDR3 is given with its conserved first and last residue. The order of the fields is clone size, J gene, V gene, D gene, CDR3 protein, CDR3 DNA. A D gene is named only where the DNA matches it firmly. Not all rows give a size; the values are once, few, many and, for expanded clones, a class.

>NA|TRBJ2-3|TRBV7-2|NA
CASTLGPRQDTQYF
TGTGCCAGCACTCTCGGGCCCCGCCAGGATACGCAGTATTTT
>few|TRBJ2-2|TRBV5-1|TRBD1
CASSLAADRGTGELFF
TGCGCCAGCAGCTTGGCGGCGGACAGGGGTACCGGGGAGCTGTTTTTT
>few|TRBJ2-3|TRBV12-3/TRBV12-4|TRBD2
CASRRTSGGSTDTQYF
TGTGCCAGCAGACGAACTAGCGGAGGGAGCACAGATACGCAGTATTTT
>NA|TRBJ2-7|TRBV4-3|NA
CASSQDGRDPYEQYF
TGCGCCAGCAGCCAAGACGGCAGGGACCCCTACGAGCAGTACTTC
>few|TRBJ2-2|TRBV20-1|TRBD1
CSARDWDRSGNWELFF
TGCAGTGCTAGAGATTGGGACAGGTCTGGGAATTGGGAGCTGTTTTTT
>NA|TRBJ2-2|TRBV12-3/TRBV12-4|TRBD1
CASSRRQGKQELFF
TGTGCCAGCAGTCGCCGACAGGGGAAACAGGAGCTGTTTTTT
>NA|TRBJ2-5|TRBV5-5|NA
CASSLEHIPRETQYF
TGTGCCAGCAGCTTGGAACACATCCCGAGGGAGACCCAGTACTTC
>many|TRBJ2-7|TRBV3-1|TRBD1
CASSQWDSASYEQYF
TGTGCCAGCAGCCAATGGGACAGTGCCTCCTACGAGCAGTACTTC
>few|TRBJ2-7|TRBV20-1|TRBD2
CSATLAGVGPEQYF
TGCAGTGCTACCTTAGCGGGAGTGGGGCCCGAGCAGTACTTC
>few|TRBJ2-5|TRBV5-1|NA
CASRMRGSWETQYF
TGCGCCAGCCGAATGCGTGGTAGTTGGGAGACCCAGTACTTC
>few|TRBJ2-1|TRBV5-6|TRBD1
CASSHLKGGYEQFF
TGTGCCAGCAGCCATCTCAAAGGGGGCTATGAGCAGTTCTTC
>few|TRBJ2-5|TRBV5-1|NA
CASSRLPSRETQYF
TGCGCCAGCAGTCGACTCCCCTCTCGGGAGACCCAGTACTTC
>NA|TRBJ1-4|TRBV5-5|NA
CASSWGGAAGNEKLFF
TGTGCCAGCAGCTGGGGTGGGGCCGCCGGCAATGAAAAACTGTTTTTT
>NA|TRBJ1-3|TRBV6-1|NA
CASNRQGAGNTIYF
TGTGCCAGCAACCGTCAGGGCGCTGGAAACACCATATATTTT
>many|TRBJ1-4|TRBV5-5|NA
CASSRGRDNEKLFF
TGTGCCAGCAGCCGGGGCAGGGATAATGAAAAACTGTTTTTT
>few|TRBJ1-1|TRBV5-1|NA
CASSLSSAAEAFF
TGCGCCAGCAGCTTGAGTTCGGCAGCTGAAGCTTTCTTT
>many|TRBJ2-7|TRBV10-3|TRBD1
CATRDRGQEQYF
TGTGCCACGCGGGACAGGGGGCAGGAGCAGTACTTC
>NA|TRBJ2-7|TRBV15|TRBD1
CATSIDRGEQYF
TGTGCCACCAGCATCGACAGGGGGGAGCAGTACTTC
>NA|TRBJ2-1|TRBV20-1|NA
CSASLRNEQFF
TGCAGTGCTAGTTTGCGGAATGAGCAGTTCTTC
>NA|TRBJ2-1|TRBV28|TRBD1
CASSGTGGRYEQFF
TGTGCCAGCAGTGGGACAGGGGGACGATATGAGCAGTTCTTC